There are a few counts of the clone carrying this T cell receptor (beta chain). Antigen specificity is unknown. During the collection period, no donor immune events like infections were recorded. This sample was included in a study of identifying expanded T cells in peripheral blood. Broader study findings: Across healthy donors, higher total template counts meant significantly greater roughly two-week count variance. Differentially abundant clones: roughly 1.2 between replicates, 16.4 at roughly 15 days, 18 to 20 at four.

Trimming took 4 bases from V and 2 from J, leaving 15 bases between them. Per the germline V gene, CDR1 is SGHTA and CDR2 is FQGNSA. This CDR3 has 16 residues. Method: immunoSEQ multiplex PCR; TCRdb's copy keeps in-frame clones and lacks some. The sample lists tens of thousands of clones, roughly 84% occurring once. Material: blood. This chain joins TRBV7-2 and TRBJ1-5; D is uncertain. This TCR came from a person aged 18 to 70 in good health. CDR3 amino acids: CASSYSLGEGNQPQHF. The CDR3 DNA reads as TGTGCCAGCAGCTACTCGTTGGGAGAGGGCAATCAGCCCCAGCATTTT.